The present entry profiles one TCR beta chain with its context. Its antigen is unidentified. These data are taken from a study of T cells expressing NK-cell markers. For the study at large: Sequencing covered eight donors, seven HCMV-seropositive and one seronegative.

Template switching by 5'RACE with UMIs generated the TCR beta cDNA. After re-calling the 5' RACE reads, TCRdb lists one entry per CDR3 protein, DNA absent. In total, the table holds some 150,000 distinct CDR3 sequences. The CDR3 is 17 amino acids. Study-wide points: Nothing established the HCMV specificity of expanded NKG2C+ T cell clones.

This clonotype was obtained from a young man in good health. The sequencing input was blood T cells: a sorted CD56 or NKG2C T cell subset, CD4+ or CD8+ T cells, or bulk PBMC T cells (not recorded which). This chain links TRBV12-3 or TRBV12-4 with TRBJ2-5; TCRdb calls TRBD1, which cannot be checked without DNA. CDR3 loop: CASSPGQGLTKLETQYF.